These T cell receptor beta chains were read from a single sample in a study of blood T cell repertoires in COVID-19. The protocol was immunoSEQ multiplex PCR, while the TCRdb copy is restricted to in-frame clones and leaves out a portion. Here the sample spans 250,000 or so clones, approximately 85% being singletons. The sequencing sample was made of PBMCs or T cells enriched from blood (not recorded which). Receptors originate from a woman aged 45-59 years who had recovered from COVID-19. The CDR3 runs from the conserved cysteine through the conserved F or W. The order of the fields is V gene, J gene, D gene, clone size, CDR3 DNA, CDR3 protein. D genes are given only for firm matches. Size is omitted from some rows. Given values are once, few, many or a class for expanded clones.

TRBV5-1	TRBJ1-4	.	.	TGCGCCAGCAGCTTAAAAGGGCGGGATGAAAAACTGTTTTTT	CASSLKGRDEKLFF
TRBV11-2	TRBJ2-7	TRBD2	.	TGTGCCAGCAGACCTAACAGCGGGAGGGCCTACGAGCAGTACTTC	CASRPNSGRAYEQYF
TRBV2	TRBJ1-5	TRBD1	.	TGTGCCAGCAGTGGACAGGGGGCCGAGCAGCCCCAGCATTTT	CASSGQGAEQPQHF
TRBV28	TRBJ1-6	.	few	TGTGCCAGCAGTTCCCCCTCCCAGGGGAGTTATTCACCCCTCCACTTT	CASSSPSQGSYSPLHF
TRBV4-1	TRBJ2-2	.	.	TGCGCCAGCAGCCAAGATTCCATAGTGCCCACCGGGGAGCTGTTTTTT	CASSQDSIVPTGELFF
TRBV7-9	TRBJ2-7	.	.	TGTGCCAGCAGCTTCCGGGAGCGCTCCCACGAGCAGTACTTC	CASSFRERSHEQYF
TRBV7-2	TRBJ2-7	.	.	TGTGCCAGCAGCGACCAGGGTTTCCAGCAGTACTTC	CASSDQGFQQYF
TRBV7-8	TRBJ2-7	.	.	TGTGCCAGCAGCTTATTGGGGAGCTCCTACGAGCAGTACTTC	CASSLLGSSYEQYF
TRBV28	TRBJ1-4	TRBD1	.	TGTGCCAGCAGTTTACCCGGGACAGGGAACTTGGCTAATGAAAAACTGTTTTTT	CASSLPGTGNLANEKLFF
TRBV5-1	TRBJ2-5	TRBD1	.	TGCGCCAGCAGCCCGACAGGGTTTGGGGAGACCCAGTACTTC	CASSPTGFGETQYF
TRBV27	TRBJ2-6	.	.	TGTGCCAGCAGTTCTTACAGGGACACTGGGGCCAACGTCCTGACTTTC	CASSSYRDTGANVLTF
TRBV6-5	TRBJ2-3	TRBD1	.	TGTGCCAGCAGTCGACAGGGTCTAGGCACAGATACGCAGTATTTT	CASSRQGLGTDTQYF
TRBV28	TRBJ1-4	.	.	TGTGCCAGCAAGCCAGGGGTGAATGAAAAACTGTTTTTT	CASKPGVNEKLFF
TRBV28	TRBJ2-1	.	.	TGTGCCAGCAGTTTTGTCAGGGGCTTTGGGTATGAGCAGTTCTTC	CASSFVRGFGYEQFF
TRBV5-1	TRBJ2-1	.	.	TGCGCCAGCAGCTTTAGGGCTAGCGATACCTCCTACAATGAGCAGTTCTTC	CASSFRASDTSYNEQFF
TRBV9	TRBJ2-1	TRBD2	once	TGTGCCAGCAGCGTAGAGGACGTAGCGGGGAATGAGCAGTTCTTC	CASSVEDVAGNEQFF
TRBV5-1	TRBJ1-1	TRBD1	.	TGCGCCAGCAGCCCCAACAGGGGCGGCATGAACACTGAAGCTTTCTTT	CASSPNRGGMNTEAFF
TRBV14	TRBJ1-5	.	.	TGTGCCAGCAGCCAAGGTTTCTATCAGCCCCAGCATTTT	CASSQGFYQPQHF
TRBV7-9	TRBJ2-7	TRBD2	.	TGTGCCAGCAGCTTAGCGCCGGGACTAGTAACCTACGAGCAGTACTTC	CASSLAPGLVTYEQYF
TRBV2	TRBJ1-6	TRBD1	.	TGTGCCAGCAGCCCCGGGACAGGGTCCTATAATTCACCCCTCCACTTT	CASSPGTGSYNSPLHF
TRBV5-6	TRBJ2-2	.	.	TGTGCCAGCAGCTTCCTTATGGACTCCCGGGTGCTGTTTTTT	CASSFLMDSRVLFF
TRBV29-1	TRBJ1-2	.	.	TGCAGCGTTGTGAGTAACTATGGCTACACCTTC	CSVVSNYGYTF
TRBV5-1	TRBJ2-7	TRBD1	.	TGCGCCAGCAGCTCACAGGGGGCCGGGGAGCAGTACTTC	CASSSQGAGEQYF
TRBV29-1	TRBJ1-2	.	.	TGCAGCGTTGTACCCCAGGGCAACTATGGCTACACCTTC	CSVVPQGNYGYTF
TRBV5-6	TRBJ1-3	.	.	TGTGCCAGCAGCTTCTTCAGGCCGAATGCTGGAAACACCATATATTTT	CASSFFRPNAGNTIYF
TRBV14	TRBJ1-1	.	.	TGTGCCAGCAGCCAGGGAGCGGGCACTGAAGCTTTCTTT	CASSQGAGTEAFF
TRBV5-1	TRBJ2-3	.	.	TGCGCCAGCACTTCAGGGGTTTCTAGCACAGATACGCAGTATTTT	CASTSGVSSTDTQYF
TRBV2	TRBJ1-3	.	.	TGTGCCAGCAGTGACGAAACCAGGGGAACCTCTGGAAACACCATATATTTT	CASSDETRGTSGNTIYF
TRBV5-1	TRBJ2-1	TRBD2	.	TGCGCCAGCAGCCCGACTAGCGGCTCCTACAATGAGCAGTTCTTC	CASSPTSGSYNEQFF
TRBV5-1	TRBJ1-5	.	.	TGCGCCAGCAGCTTGGAAGGGGGGGATCAGCCCCAGCATTTT	CASSLEGGDQPQHF
TRBV5-1	TRBJ2-2	.	.	TGCGCCTGCTCCGAGGGACTGAACACCGGGGAGCTGTTTTTT	CACSEGLNTGELFF
TRBV5-1	TRBJ1-2	TRBD1	.	TGCGCCAGCAGCCGAACACCGGGACAGGGCTACTATGGCTACACCTTC	CASSRTPGQGYYGYTF
TRBV5-6	TRBJ1-1	.	.	TGTGCCAGCAGCTTGGTGTCAGGGGTTGAAGCTTTCTTT	CASSLVSGVEAFF
TRBV28	TRBJ2-1	TRBD2	.	TGTGCCAGCAGTTTGACTAGCGGGAGCTACAATGAGCAGTTCTTC	CASSLTSGSYNEQFF
TRBV19	TRBJ2-5	TRBD2	.	TGTGCCAGTAGAAGGAGGGGAGCGGGAGGGCCTCGAGAGACCCAGTACTTC	CASRRRGAGGPRETQYF
TRBV4-2	TRBJ1-1	TRBD1	.	TGTGCCAGCAGCCATGACAGGGGGGGCGACACTGAAGCTTTCTTT	CASSHDRGGDTEAFF
TRBV18	TRBJ2-1	.	.	TGTGCCAGCTCACCACGAGCGGAGGAACAGTTCTTC	CASSPRAEEQFF
TRBV5-1	TRBJ1-2	.	.	TGCGCCAGCAGCTTGTCCGGACAGAACTATGGCTACACCTTC	CASSLSGQNYGYTF
TRBV12-3/TRBV12-4	TRBJ1-4	.	.	TGTGCCAGCAGTTCAGCTTTTTCTAAACTGTTTTTT	CASSSAFSKLFF
TRBV5-1	TRBJ1-5	TRBD1	few	TGCGCCAGCAGCCCGGGGACAGGGGGTCCTAATCAGCCCCAGCATTTT	CASSPGTGGPNQPQHF
TRBV9	TRBJ2-1	TRBD2	.	TGTGCCAGCAGCGTGAAACTAGCGGGATCTTACAATGAGCAGTTCTTC	CASSVKLAGSYNEQFF
TRBV4-1	TRBJ1-3	TRBD1	few	TGCGCCAGCAGCAGCCGGGACAGATCTGGAAACACCATATATTTT	CASSSRDRSGNTIYF
TRBV10-1	TRBJ2-3	TRBD2	.	TGCGCCAGCAGTGAGATGAGGACTAGCGGGAGCCCAGATACGCAGTATTTT	CASSEMRTSGSPDTQYF
TRBV19	TRBJ1-5	TRBD1	.	TGTGCCAGTAGTACCCTTGGACAGGGCGGGCAGCCCCAGCATTTT	CASSTLGQGGQPQHF
TRBV2	TRBJ2-3	TRBD2	once	TGTGCCAGCAGTGTAGTAGCGGGGACGTCCACAGATACGCAGTATTTT	CASSVVAGTSTDTQYF
TRBV5-1	TRBJ1-1	.	.	TGCGCCAGCAGCTTCGGGACACCCTCTGACACTGAAGCTTTCTTT	CASSFGTPSDTEAFF
TRBV9	TRBJ1-1	.	few	TGTGCCAGCAGCGTAGTAGAAAGTGTTACTGAAGCTTTCTTT	CASSVVESVTEAFF
TRBV7-2	TRBJ2-1	.	.	TGTGCCAGCAGCCAGGGTCCTGGGAATGAGCAGTTCTTC	CASSQGPGNEQFF
TRBV28	TRBJ1-5	.	.	TGTGCCAGCACTGGTTCTTCGGACAGCAGATATAGCAATCAGCCCCAGCATTTT	CASTGSSDSRYSNQPQHF
TRBV5-1	TRBJ2-3	.	.	TGCGCCAGCAGCTGGGGGGACAGCACAGATACGCAGTATTTT	CASSWGDSTDTQYF
TRBV29-1	TRBJ1-2	.	.	TGCAGCGTTGTGGGTCAGGGAAGATCTTATGGCTACACCTTC	CSVVGQGRSYGYTF
TRBV6-6	TRBJ2-3	TRBD2	.	TGTGCCAGCAGTCTGGGACTAGCGGGAGCGGTAGATACGCAGTATTTT	CASSLGLAGAVDTQYF
TRBV3-1/TRBV3-2	TRBJ2-1	.	once	TGTGCCAGCAGCCCTACTAGGTCTAGCGAGCAGTTCTTC	CASSPTRSSEQFF
TRBV15	TRBJ2-1	TRBD2	few	TGTGCCACCAGCAGAGGCTTCGTGGCGGGAGGGTTGAATGAGCAGTTCTTC	CATSRGFVAGGLNEQFF
TRBV4-2	TRBJ2-3	TRBD2	few	TGTGCCAGCACCCAGGAACTAGCGGGAGGGGTTGATACGCAGTATTTT	CASTQELAGGVDTQYF